This T cell receptor (beta chain) was profiled in a study of blood T cell repertoires in COVID-19. Study background: COVID-19 samples from acute and convalescent phases originated in the United States, Italy and Spain. Sample material is recorded as cDNA or gDNA derived from T cells, B-cell-depleted T cells, or PBMCs.

The CDR3 spans 11 residues. Data came from immunoSEQ multiplex PCR; TCRdb stores just in-frame clones and leaves some out. The sample shows roughly 200,000 clones, about 88% of them seen only once. Worth noting for this clone: At one end the junction does not follow the germline gene, possibly because of a read error.

The TCR sequence derives from a woman aged 40 to 50 who had recovered from COVID-19. Sequenced: peripheral blood. The chain has TRBV12-3 or TRBV12-4 and TRBJ1-1; D gene unclear. CDR3 nucleotides: TGTGCCAGCACTCGGAACAGTGAAGCTTTCTTT. Amino acid sequence: CASTRNSEAFF.